One sample yielded the 20 T cell receptor beta chains listed below, sequenced in a study of CD8 T cells in Susac syndrome. Reverse transcription used about 0.5 to 1 ug RNA and random hexamers. TCRdb called the immunoSEQ multiplex PCR reads again in MiXCR, with one record for every CDR3 protein. The data contain 200,000 to 250,000 distinct CDR3 sequences, 94% of them singletons. Sequencing input: CD4+ T cells from PBMCs. The origin of the receptors is a human donor with Susac syndrome.

The chain is built from TRBV30 and TRBJ2-7; D is unresolved. Germline loops: CDR1 GTSNPN, CDR2 SVGIG (reference sequence). This CDR3 spans 12 amino acids. The V end was cut by 2 bases, the J end by 4 bases, with 9 bases between. The CDR3: CAWSRQLYEQYF. Written as DNA, the CDR3 is TGTGCCTGGAGTCGGCAGCTATACGAGCAGTACTTC.

The chain has TRBV29-1 and TRBJ1-2; D unclear. Deletions cut 0 bases from V and 5 bases from J, with 13 bases between. This CDR3 has 14 amino acids. Germline V gene lookup returns CDR1 SQVTM and CDR2 ANQGSEA. Written as DNA, the CDR3 is TGCAGCGTTGAAGAAACACGAGACTCTTATGGCTACACCTTC. It specifies CSVEETRDSYGYTF.

The chain combines TRBV14 with TRBJ1-2; D uncertain. From germline, CDR1 is SGHDN and CDR2 FVKESK. V lost 2 bases to trimming and J lost 8 bases, with 9 bases between them. CDR3 length equals 12 residues. The CDR3 region has the DNA TGTGCCAGCAGCCAATTACCAGTGGGCTACACCTTC. It translates to CASSQLPVGYTF.

The V gene is TRBV6-1, the J gene TRBJ2-7; D not resolved. Germline loops: CDR1 MNHNS, CDR2 SASEGT. This CDR3 contains 11 residues. Trimming took off 10 bases at V and 12 bases at J, with 19 bases between the two ends. CDR3 in DNA: TGTGCCACCCAGACAATACCTCAGAGGTACTTC. Amino acid sequence: CATQTIPQRYF.

The chain employs TRBV28 and TRBJ1-5; 7 nucleotides align to TRBD1. With V trimmed by 5 bases and J by 0 bases, 4 bases remained unmatched. From germline, CDR1 is MDHEN and CDR2 SYDVKM. The CDR3 loop spans 15 amino acids. CDR3 in amino acids: CASSITGVSNQPQHF. The DNA of the CDR3 is TGTGCCAGCAGTATAACAGGGGTTAGCAATCAGCCCCAGCATTTT.

The rearrangement uses TRBV30 and TRBJ1-2, with 8 bases that match TRBD1. CDR3 length: 15 amino acids. Losses at the gene ends were 3 bases for V and 2 bases for J; bases not matched to a gene: 8. CDR1 and CDR2 (germline): GTSNPN, SVGIG (reference sequence). Written as DNA, the CDR3 is TGTGCCTGGAGCCAGGGACAGGTAACGAACTATGGCTACACCTTC. As protein: CAWSQGQVTNYGYTF.

The rearrangement joins TRBV25-1 to TRBJ1-2, with 9 nucleotides matching TRBD1. The V and J ends lost 6 bases and 0 bases, in that order; junction bases with no gene match: 11. The CDR3 length is 17 residues. Germline V lookup: CDR1 MGHDK, CDR2 SYGVNS. CDR3 in amino acids: CASRDRGPPGANYGYTF. CDR3 nucleotides: TGTGCCAGCAGGGACAGGGGTCCTCCAGGGGCTAACTATGGCTACACCTTC.

The chain has TRBV30 and TRBJ2-1, with TRBD1 as a possible D gene (5 bases). V was shortened by 5 bases and J by 3 bases, with 8 bases between the two germline ends. CDR1 and CDR2 (germline): GTSNPN, SVGIG (reference sequence). The CDR3 sequence is 12 residues long. CDR3 loop: CAWSTGYNEQFF. Written as DNA, the CDR3 is TGTGCCTGGTCAACAGGCTACAATGAGCAGTTCTTC.

As to this clonotype: A read error may account for a junction end that differs from germline. This chain links TRBV18 with TRBJ1-1; a possible D gene is TRBD1 (6 bases). This CDR3 has 14 amino acids. CDR1 and CDR2 from the germline V gene are KGHSH and LQKENI. As DNA, the CDR3 is TGTGCCAGCTCACCGATCAGGGGAGAAACTGGAGCTTTCTTT. This sequence encodes CASSPIRGETGAFF. Looking up the rest from reference TRBV18 and TRBJ1-1 gives the full variable domain: NAGVMQNPRHLVRRRGQEARLRCSPMKGHSHVYWYRQLPEEGLKFMVYLQKENIIDESGMPKERFSAEFPKEGPSILRIQQVVRGDSAAYFCASSPIRGETGAFFGQGTRLTVV.

This chain links TRBV7-2 with TRBJ1-5, with 8 bases matching TRBD1. CDR1 is SGHTA and CDR2 is FQGNSA in the germline V gene. The CDR3 length is 18 residues. V was clipped by 3 bases and J by 1 base; unmatched bases: 11. Here the CDR3 reads CASSLRDPGGWSNQPQHF. The CDR3 region has the DNA TGTGCCAGCAGCTTGAGAGATCCAGGGGGCTGGAGCAATCAGCCCCAGCATTTT.

This clonotype was seen a few times. The CDR3 DNA reads TGCAGTGCTAGCGGGGGGGTCGAAGAGACCCAGTACTTC. It encodes CSASGGVEETQYF. The V and J genes are TRBV20-1 and TRBJ2-5, with 8 bases matching TRBD2. CDR3 length equals 13 residues. Trimming removed 3 bases from V and 3 bases from J; junction bases left unmatched: 3. Germline V CDR1 and CDR2: DFQATT, SNEGSKA (reference sequence).

The rearrangement joins TRBV6-1 to TRBJ1-1; D not resolved. Trimming shortened V by 7 bases and J by 0 bases, and 24 bases separated the two germline ends. Germline CDR1 MNHNS, CDR2 SASEGT. The CDR3 has 18 amino acids. The CDR3 spells CASTSGLGLARLNTEAFF. The CDR3 nucleotides are TGTGCCAGCACCTCGGGTTTAGGGTTGGCAAGACTGAACACTGAAGCTTTCTTT.

This clonotype has only one observation. The chain links TRBV28 to TRBJ2-1; 10 positions agree with TRBD1. The trim removed 5 bases at V and 8 bases at J, leaving 15 bases unmatched. Germline-derived CDR1 and CDR2 are MDHEN and SYDVKM. This CDR3 has 17 residues. CDR3 nucleotide sequence: TGTGCCAGCAGTCCCGCCCGGGACAGGGGTTGGATCCATGAGCAGTTCTTC. This codes for CASSPARDRGWIHEQFF.

V is TRBV7-2 and J is TRBJ2-5, with 8 bases fitting TRBD2. The CDR3 sequence is 18 residues long. Trimming cost V 0 bases and J 5 bases; bases outside gene matches: 14. The germline gives CDR1 SGHTA, CDR2 FQGNSA. The CDR3 sequence: CASSLASPGLGGGETQYF. The CDR3 DNA follows: TGTGCCAGCAGCTTAGCCTCGCCGGGACTAGGGGGAGGGGAGACCCAGTACTTC.

This clonotype was detected once. J is TRBJ2-1 and V is TRBV24-1; 8 nucleotides match TRBD2. V was clipped by 3 bases and J by 5 bases; unmatched bases: 11. CDR1 KGHDR and CDR2 SFDVKD come from the germline V gene. This CDR3 has 17 amino acids. In DNA form, the CDR3 reads TGTGCCACCAGTGATGCCTCCGGGGGGGGCCTCGACAATGAGCAGTTCTTC. Its translation is CATSDASGGGLDNEQFF.

In its sample, this clonotype was seen once. V usage is TRBV10-2 and J usage is TRBJ1-2, with D perhaps TRBD1 (5 bases). Trimming pared 6 bases from V and 3 bases from J, leaving 11 bases between. The germline CDR1 and CDR2 sequences are WSHSY and SAAADI. The CDR3 has 13 residues. The CDR3 reads CASRGGIDYGYTF. CDR3 bases: TGCGCCAGCAGGGGGGGAATAGACTATGGCTACACCTTC.

In its sample, this clonotype was seen once. The CDR3 sequence: CASSLVATQYF. The CDR3 coding sequence is TGTGCCAGCAGTTTAGTCGCAACGCAGTATTTT. The chain is built from TRBV12-3 or TRBV12-4 and TRBJ2-3; no clear D gene. The CDR3 covers 11 residues. With 1 base removed from V and 9 bases from J, the gap between germline ends came to 5 bases.

The rearrangement links TRBV5-1 to TRBJ2-3; 8 nucleotides align to TRBD1. The germline V gene encodes CDR1 SGHRS and CDR2 YFSETQ. The CDR3 totals 17 residues. Trimming cost V 0 bases and J 1 base; bases outside gene matches: 7. The CDR3: CASSLAPGGFRTDTQYF. DNA of the CDR3: TGCGCCAGCAGCTTGGCCCCAGGGGGCTTTCGCACAGATACGCAGTATTTT.

The chain links TRBV20-1 to TRBJ2-5; D might be TRBD2 (5 bases). V shed 5 bases and J shed 2 bases, with 15 bases lying between them. The CDR3 extends over 14 amino acids. Germline-derived CDR1 and CDR2 are DFQATT and SNEGSKA (reference sequence). This CDR3 is CSADGLLFQETQYF. As DNA, the CDR3 is TGCAGTGCTGACGGACTTCTTTTTCAAGAGACCCAGTACTTC.

The chain employs TRBV20-1 and TRBJ2-5, with 12 bases identical to TRBD2. The CDR3 has 18 amino acids. Germline loops: CDR1 DFQATT, CDR2 SNEGSKA (reference sequence). V lost 0 bases, J lost 1 base, and 9 bases stayed unmatched. The CDR3 DNA is TGCAGTGCTAGAGAATCTAGCGGGGGGGCCGTAACCCAAGAGACCCAGTACTTC. Its protein is CSARESSGGAVTQETQYF.